Listed here are 30 T cell receptor beta chains from one sample, sequenced in a study of B cell selection in AIRE deficiency (dated by TCRdb to the late 2010s). CD4+CD127+ cells were sorted as the conventional CD4 T cell population. Library construction relied on the immunoSEQ multiplex PCR assay. The table was pulled from immuneACCESS by TCRdb, which kept in-frame rearrangements only. Such tables lose some clones; where checked, under half of the loss comes from unresolved V genes, and the rest has no known cause. The sample yields about 24,000 clones; around 96% were counted once. Less than 0.2% of the sample goes to the ten largest clones. The sequencing input was CD4+CD127+ conventional T cells sorted from PBMCs. All receptors derive from a human donor in good health.

This clone was recorded once. The chain links TRBV7-9 to TRBJ1-4; D remains ambiguous. This CDR3 region has 13 residues. Germline V lookup: CDR1 SEHNR, CDR2 FQNEAQ (reference sequence). V lost 5 bases to trimming and J lost 7 bases, with 11 bases between them. Here the CDR3 reads CASSPRTAEKLFF. Here the CDR3 DNA reads TGTGCCAGCAGCCCGCGGACGGCTGAAAAACTGTTTTTT.

This clone was recorded only once. V usage is TRBV7-2 and J usage is TRBJ2-3; D gene uncertain. This CDR3 has 14 residues. Germline CDR1 and CDR2: SGHTA and FQGNSA. Trimming removed 2 bases from V and 3 bases from J, with 9 bases in between. CDR3: CASSLRASTDTQYF. The CDR3 DNA is TGTGCCAGCAGCTTAAGGGCTTCTACAGATACGCAGTATTTT.

This rearrangement joins TRBV5-1 to TRBJ2-5; D may match TRBD1 or TRBD2 (7 bases each). Germline CDR1 and CDR2: SGHRS and YFSETQ. The CDR3 covers 15 residues. Trimming stripped 4 bases from V and 5 bases from J, with 18 bases between. As DNA, the CDR3 is TGCGCCAGCAGCCCGCAGGGGGGGACGGGTGAGACCCAGTACTTC. This encodes CASSPQGGTGETQYF.

The CDR3 DNA reads as TGTGCTAGTGGTTCGGCCACAGGGGGTGATGGCTACACCTTC. It yields the protein CASGSATGGDGYTF. The chain employs TRBV12-5 and TRBJ1-2; 8 bases align to TRBD1. Germline CDR1 and CDR2: LGHNT and FRNRAP. The V segment lost 4 bases and the J segment 6 bases; nucleotides outside the gene matches: 7. The CDR3 consists of 14 residues.

The chain employs TRBV5-1 and TRBJ1-5; a weak D match, TRBD1 (6 bases). Germline lookup yields CDR1 SGHRS and CDR2 YFSETQ. The V gene lost 4 bases and the J gene lost 4 bases, with 18 bases spanning the gap. The CDR3 is 16 amino acids. CDR3 nucleotide sequence: TGCGCCAGCAGCCCGACGGGGGCGCGGAGTAATCAGCCCCAGCATTTT. Translating gives CASSPTGARSNQPQHF.

The rearrangement links TRBV9 to TRBJ2-4; 8 bases are shared with TRBD2. The germline gives CDR1 SGDLS, CDR2 YYNGEE. J was trimmed by 3 bases and V by 3 bases; bases with no gene match: 5. CDR3 length: 15 residues. In DNA, the CDR3 is TGTGCCAGCAGCGAGAGCGGGGGTGGCAAAAACATTCAGTACTTC. As protein: CASSESGGGKNIQYF.

The chain combines TRBV7-2 with TRBJ2-1, with no clear D. V lost 4 bases and J lost 11, with 18 bases in between. The CDR3 runs to 14 residues. Germline V gene lookup returns CDR1 SGHTA and CDR2 FQGNSA. CDR3 DNA sequence: TGTGCCAGCAGCTCGAACTTAGGACCCTTCCAGCAGTTCTTC. Residues: CASSSNLGPFQQFF.

The CDR3: CASSVDGTGANEQFF. Here the CDR3 DNA reads TGTGCCAGCAGCGTAGACGGGACAGGGGCCAATGAGCAGTTCTTC. The chain uses TRBV9 and TRBJ2-1; the match to TRBD1 covers 10 bases. J lost 6 bases, V lost 0 bases, and 3 bases had no gene match. CDR1 is SGDLS and CDR2 is YYNGEE in the germline V gene. CDR3 length equals 15 residues.

This chain connects TRBV5-5 to TRBJ1-3, with TRBD1 matching over 7 bases. The germline gives CDR1 SGHKS, CDR2 YYEKEE (reference sequence). The V gene end was trimmed by 5 bases and the J gene end by 2 bases; junction bases not matched to a gene: 1. This CDR3 spans 13 amino acids. In DNA, the CDR3 is TGTGCCAGCAGTGACAGGGCTGGAAACACCATATATTTT. It translates to CASSDRAGNTIYF. The complete variable domain, with remaining parts taken from reference TRBV5-5 and TRBJ1-3, reads DAGVTQSPTHLIKTRGQQVTLRCSPISGHKSVSWYQQVLGQGPQFIFQYYEKEERGRGNFPDRFSARQFPNYSSELNVNALLLGDSALYLCASSDRAGNTIYFGEGSWLTVV.

This chain connects TRBV30 to TRBJ1-2, with 7 bases identical to TRBD1. The CDR3 length is 12 residues. With 5 bases clipped from V and 8 bases from J, the junction kept 8 bases outside the gene matches. The germline gives CDR1 GTSNPN, CDR2 SVGIG (reference sequence). CDR3: CAWDRVGGGYTF. For the CDR3, the DNA is TGTGCCTGGGACAGGGTTGGTGGGGGCTACACCTTC.

V gene TRBV7-9 combines with J gene TRBJ1-2; D is unresolved. This CDR3 region has 13 residues. The germline V gene has CDR1 SEHNR and CDR2 FQNEAQ (reference sequence). V was trimmed by 5 bases and J by 2 bases, leaving 9 bases between them. The CDR3 nucleotides read TGTGCCAGCAGCCCTACATTGAACTATGGCTACACCTTC. Translating gives CASSPTLNYGYTF.

This clone has only a few counts. The V gene is TRBV19, the J gene TRBJ1-5; D gene ambiguous. From germline, CDR1 is LNHDA and CDR2 SQIVND (reference sequence). Trimming took off 1 base at V and 0 bases at J, with 13 bases between the two ends. This CDR3 comprises 17 residues. The CDR3 here is CASSIGTVTYSNQPQHF. The CDR3, as DNA: TGTGCCAGTAGTATAGGAACGGTGACGTATAGCAATCAGCCCCAGCATTTT.

The chain links TRBV9 to TRBJ1-2; D gene uncertain. The CDR3 is made up of 15 amino acids. The V end was cut by 6 bases, the J end by 1 base, with 16 bases between. Germline V gives CDR1 SGDLS, CDR2 YYNGEE. The CDR3 nucleotides are TGTGCCAGCACCCCCATGGAGAGCATTAACTATGGCTACACCTTC. Encoded protein: CASTPMESINYGYTF.

The V call is TRBV18, the J call TRBJ1-3; 7 nucleotides align to TRBD1. This CDR3 contains 14 residues. The V gene's germline CDR1 is KGHSH and CDR2 LQKENI. The V gene end was trimmed by 4 bases and the J gene end by 3 bases; junction bases not matched to a gene: 3. DNA of the CDR3: TGTGCCAGCTCACGGGGACAGAGTGGAAACACCATATATTTT. This codes for CASSRGQSGNTIYF.

The chain recombines TRBV14 with TRBJ1-2; D is unresolved. The CDR3 spans 13 residues. From germline, CDR1 is SGHDN and CDR2 FVKESK. V dropped 1 base and J dropped 4 bases, with 7 bases sitting between them. In nucleotides, the CDR3 is TGTGCCAGCAGCCAAGGGTTGGGCTATGGCTACACCTTC. Encoded protein: CASSQGLGYGYTF.

This chain joins TRBV9 and TRBJ2-3; 11 bases align to TRBD2. Germline-derived CDR1 and CDR2 are SGDLS and YYNGEE. CDR3 size: 15 residues. The J segment lost 4 bases and the V segment lost 4 bases, leaving 5 bases of the junction unmatched. The CDR3 region is CASSTNSGGADTQYF. For the CDR3, the DNA is TGTGCCAGCAGCACAAATAGCGGGGGGGCAGATACGCAGTATTTT. Using reference TRBV9 and TRBJ2-3 for the parts outside the CDR3, the full variable domain is DSGVTQTPKHLITATGQRVTLRCSPRSGDLSVYWYQQSLDQGLQFLIQYYNGEERAKGNILERFSAQQFPDLHSELNLSSLELGDSALYFCASSTNSGGADTQYFGPGTRLTVL.

The chain employs TRBV2 and TRBJ2-4; TRBD1 aligns across 9 bases. There are 15 residues in the CDR3. The V gene's germline CDR1 is SNHLY and CDR2 FYNNEI. The V and J ends lost 8 bases and 1 base, in that order; junction bases with no gene match: 6. CDR3 sequence: CASLIQGAAKNIQYF. CDR3 nucleotides: TGTGCCAGCCTGATACAGGGGGCCGCCAAAAACATTCAGTACTTC.

Of note for this clone: Other DNA sequences in the sample encode the same CDR3. The chain couples TRBV7-9 to TRBJ2-5; 7 bases line up with TRBD1. Germline values: CDR1 SEHNR, CDR2 FQNEAQ (reference sequence). This CDR3 spans 14 amino acids. V was clipped by 2 bases and J by 2 bases; unmatched bases: 2. The CDR3 region has the DNA TGTGCCAGCAGCTTACGGGACAGACAAGAGACCCAGTACTTC. Translation gives CASSLRDRQETQYF.

The V call is TRBV23-1, the J call TRBJ1-1; D perhaps matches TRBD1 (6 bases). TRBV23-1 is treated as an ORF (open reading frame) with a function not yet certain. The V end lost 2 bases, the J end lost 5 bases, and 18 bases lay between the germline ends. CDR3 length equals 16 residues. Here the CDR3 reads CASSQPLRGRGTEAFF. The CDR3 nucleotides are TGCGCCAGCAGTCAACCCCTGCGGGGGCGCGGGACTGAAGCTTTCTTT.

The rearrangement links TRBV6-1 to TRBJ1-5; unclear D gene. Germline V gives CDR1 MNHNS, CDR2 SASEGT. The CDR3 sequence is 13 residues long. The germline V and J ends were trimmed by 2 bases and 9 bases, with 11 bases remaining between them. The CDR3 DNA sequence: TGTGCCAGCAGTGAAATGCTCTCGTTGCCCCAGCATTTT. As protein: CASSEMLSLPQHF.

The CDR3 reads CASSLGPGSNTGELFF. The CDR3 bases are TGTGCCAGCAGCTTGGGCCCAGGATCGAACACCGGGGAGCTGTTTTTT. The chain recombines TRBV5-5 with TRBJ2-2; D gene unclear. This CDR3 contains 16 residues. Trimming removed 0 bases from V and 0 bases from J, with 9 bases in between. Germline V CDR1 and CDR2: SGHKS, YYEKEE (reference sequence).

V is TRBV5-5 and J is TRBJ1-5; 12 bases align to TRBD1. The germline CDR1 and CDR2 sequences are SGHKS and YYEKEE (reference sequence). Trimming at V came to 1 base and at J to 0 bases, leaving 8 bases not matched to a gene. The CDR3 covers 19 residues. The CDR3 spells CASSLTSGQGAYSNQPQHF. As DNA, the CDR3 is TGTGCCAGCAGCTTGACCTCGGGACAGGGGGCTTATAGCAATCAGCCCCAGCATTTT.

This sequence joins TRBV21-1 and TRBJ2-7; TRBD2, the D gene given by the table, was not confirmed from the DNA. TRBV21-1 is tagged as a pseudogene. The CDR3 runs 16 residues. CDR3 protein: CASSTRGRDFGDEQYF. Here the CDR3 DNA reads TGTGCCAGCAGCACCAGAGGGCGGGATTTTGGGGACGAGCAGTACTTC.

This clone was detected only once. The junction differs from germline at one of its ends, possibly a read error. The chain is built from TRBV11-2 and TRBJ2-7; D possibly corresponds to TRBD1 (6 bases). Germline-derived CDR1 and CDR2 are SGHAT and FQNNGV. The CDR3 extends over 17 amino acids. CDR3 region: CASTLPRTDPSTYEQYF. CDR3 nucleotide sequence: TGTGCCAGCACCTTACCCCGGACAGACCCCTCAACCTACGAGCAGTACTTC.

This clone has only one observation. In DNA, the CDR3 is TGTGCCAGCAGCGTGGACAGGGACTATGGCTACACCTTC. Its translation is CASSVDRDYGYTF. The V gene is TRBV2, the J gene TRBJ1-2, with TRBD1 matching 8 bases. The CDR3 runs 13 residues. Trimming removed 6 bases from V and 3 bases from J; junction bases left unmatched: 3. Germline CDR1 is SNHLY and CDR2 is FYNNEI.

CDR3: CASRGQGLGIESYEQYF. The CDR3 DNA follows: TGTGCCAGCAGGGGACAGGGTCTCGGGATAGAGTCCTACGAGCAGTACTTC. The chain recombines TRBV28 with TRBJ2-7, with 9 bases aligning to TRBD1. Germline V CDR1 and CDR2: MDHEN, SYDVKM. The junction had 13 bases not matched to a gene; V was cut back by 6 bases and J by 1 base. This CDR3 has 17 residues.

The V and J genes are TRBV6-5 and TRBJ1-2; D perhaps matches TRBD1 (5 bases). Germline V lookup: CDR1 MNHEY, CDR2 SVGAGI. This CDR3 has 13 residues. The V end lost 4 bases, the J end lost 4 bases, and 10 bases lay between the germline ends. The chain's CDR3 is CASSSGLGYGYTF. DNA for the CDR3: TGTGCCAGCAGTTCGGGACTCGGCTATGGCTACACCTTC.

This clone was detected only once. The V gene is TRBV6-5, the J gene TRBJ2-7; TRBD1 is a possible D gene (6 bases). V was pared by 8 bases and J by 4 bases, with 15 bases between. The germline gives CDR1 MNHEY, CDR2 SVGAGI. The CDR3 has 13 amino acids. The CDR3 sequence is CASGRGVQYEQYF. The CDR3 bases are TGTGCCAGCGGCAGGGGCGTACAATACGAGCAGTACTTC.

The chain combines TRBV2 with TRBJ2-1; a weak D match, TRBD2 (6 bases). The CDR3 is made up of 13 amino acids. V dropped 6 bases and J dropped 6 bases, with 12 bases sitting between them. From germline, CDR1 is SNHLY and CDR2 FYNNEI. The CDR3: CASRRDGRNEQFF. CDR3 in DNA: TGTGCCAGCAGGCGGGACGGACGCAATGAGCAGTTCTTC.

V gene TRBV9 combines with J gene TRBJ1-3; TRBD1 might be the D (6 bases). The CDR3 runs 15 residues. V was cut by 0 bases and J by 3 bases, with 10 bases left in between. Germline CDR1 is SGDLS and CDR2 is YYNGEE. Here the CDR3 reads CASSVGGADGNTIYF. The CDR3 bases are TGTGCCAGCAGCGTAGGGGGGGCAGATGGAAACACCATATATTTT.